Reported below is one TCR beta chain. There is no known antigen for this receptor. It has no much larger one-base neighbor in the sample; base qualities were not kept. Every donor was a healthy Caucasian. Three pairs of female monozygotic twins, all aged roughly 18 to 29 years, were included in the twin cohort. RNA for TCR libraries was isolated from peripheral blood mononuclear cells. Receptor libraries were prepared by 5' RACE. The sequencer listed for this sample is Illumina HiSeq 2000. A universal primer binding site was added through template switching, and the final cDNA carried a unique molecular identifier so that TCR cDNA molecules could be counted accurately. Specific primers in the conserved constant-segment region were used to synthesize first-strand cDNA for TCR alpha and beta chains. To control for contamination, every cDNA library carried two barcodes: a SMART-Mk sample barcode plus Illumina barcodes. TruSeq adapter sequences along with Illumina sample barcodes were introduced in two successive PCR steps. The TCR alpha and beta cDNA libraries were sequenced on the Illumina HiSeq platform using custom primers. On the study's bioinformatics: MiGEC processed the raw reads to extract unique molecular identifiers, while MiXCR was used to determine the CDR3 positions. Recombination models were inferred per individual with the repgenHMM and IGoR tools using an EM algorithm. Shared clonotypes were analyzed with the tcR package in R, and sharing was normalized by the product of cloneset sizes. Out-of-frame nonproductive sequences were analyzed to study raw recombination free of thymic and clonal selection effects. Clones were called with MiXCR by TCRdb after fastp trimmed the public reads at Q25, and only in-frame beta chains were retained. For every CDR3 protein sequence, its rows merge into one entry that carries the most common genes and DNA. The V and J calls were not made by the authors but by TCRdb's processing. For this sample the table gives hundreds of thousands of distinct CDR3 sequences, of which about 20% were detected only once. The ten largest account for about an eighth of the sample.

The record originates from a study of identical twins listed by TCRdb under 2016. As for the study more broadly: To test whether fetal clonotypes persist, this study deep-sequenced TCR alpha and beta repertoires from monozygotic twins, from unrelated adults of various ages, and from cord blood. To rule out contamination, the twin experiments were replicated at different times with different library preparation protocols. Beyond this particular receptor, the publication reports: Recombination models systematically underestimated out-of-frame TCR alpha sharing in monozygotic twins but agreed with sharing between unrelated individuals. Because the same donors could not be followed over many years, the conclusions relied on cross-sectional statistical analysis. In beta out-of-frame sequences, excess twin sharing was weaker, because having fewer shared sequences lowered the signal-to-noise ratio. Invariant T cells such as MAIT and iNKT could partly confound zero-insertion analyses, although diverse VJ usage argued against such confounding for most clonotypes. Fewer insertions were carried by abundant cord blood beta clonotypes, a similar but weaker trend appeared in young adult naive repertoires, and no such trend appeared in memory repertoires. Out-of-frame TCR alpha sequences shared between twins showed an excess of low generation-probability sequences compared with coincidental sharing between unrelated individuals.

Per the germline V gene, SGHRS is the CDR1 and YFSETQ is the CDR2. The CDR3 covers 18 residues, taking in both the cysteine and the phenylalanine. The sequence is cut down to CDR3 DNA, 54 bases in frame from base 1. V has 2 bases trimmed and J has 6 bases trimmed; junction bases matching no gene number 16. These same data were also listed under a study on T cells expressing NK-cell markers. Per that second paper: In sorted CD3+CD56+NKG2C+, CD3+CD56+NKG2C- and CD3+CD56-NKG2C+ T-cell subsets from about eight donors, TCR beta-chain repertoires were profiled. Among the eight sequenced donors, seven were HCMV-seropositive and one was HCMV-seronegative. In several experiments an anti-gammadeltaTCR antibody was added to restrict sorting to alphabetaTCR-expressing T cells. In six or seven donors, the dominant CD3+CD56+NKG2C+ clonotypes ranked among the top 10 CD8+ clonotypes, making up 1.0-7.0% of CD8+ T cells. Those dominant clonotypes were again the most abundant among CD3+CD56-NKG2C+ cells in a handful of donors, at roughly 28.3-60.1%. It remained unclear whether the expanded NKG2C-expressing T cell clones were specific for HCMV antigens. Randomly selected healthy volunteers, three men and five women, were used as the eight sequenced donors. To determine HCMV serostatus, a commercial ELISA kit was used to detect HCMV-specific IgG in serum. For six donors, bulk peripheral blood T-cell repertoires were additionally sequenced from unsorted PBMC. MIGEC was used to demultiplex reads and group reads by UMI, and MiTCR was used to assemble and quantify clonotypes. Only TCR cDNA sequences supported by at least two reads were kept to exclude erroneous sequences. Downstream repertoire analysis used the tcR package, and clonotypes were matched across fractions by CDR3 nucleotide sequence plus V segment. Antigen specificity was annotated against VDJdb with VDJmatch, allowing one amino acid substitution in CDR3.

The source is a woman under 30 in good health. Sequencing was carried out using PBMCs. The V and J segments used are TRBV5-1 and TRBJ1-1; 10 central nucleotides agree with TRBD1. The CDR3 sequence is CASSFYEFRDRGRAEAFF. The DNA sequence reads TGCGCCAGCAGCTTCTACGAATTCCGGGACAGGGGACGGGCTGAAGCTTTCTTT.